A single sample gave rise to the 11 T cell receptor beta chains below, sequenced in a study of OX40 agonist ivuxolimab in advanced cancers. The library was prepared using the immunoSEQ multiplex PCR assay. TCRdb re-hosts the immuneACCESS table, in-frame sequences only. Its copies lack some clones; in the studies checked, an unresolved V gene accounts for under half of them, and the cause for the rest is not known. This sample is represented by about 62,000 clones; approximately 79% of them were singletons. The ten largest make up roughly 11% of the sample. The sequenced sample was CD4+ or CD8+ T cells sorted from blood, obtained in a trial of the OX40 agonist ivuxolimab. Every receptor here comes from an adult with an advanced solid tumor such as melanoma, head and neck, liver or kidney cancer.

The chain links TRBV10-3 to TRBJ1-4; perhaps TRBD1 as D (5 bases). Trimming cost V 3 bases and J 6 bases, with 14 bases left between them. The germline V gene encodes CDR1 ENHRY and CDR2 SYGVKD. This CDR3 spans 15 amino acids. CDR3: CAISDGATRDEKLFF. DNA of the CDR3: TGTGCCATCAGTGACGGGGCCACAAGGGATGAAAAACTGTTTTTT.

This clone appeared once. V usage is TRBV7-9 and J usage is TRBJ1-1; D not resolved. The length of the CDR3 is 13 residues. Germline loops: CDR1 SEHNR, CDR2 FQNEAQ (reference sequence). V dropped 0 bases and J dropped 8 bases, with 10 bases sitting between them. The CDR3 reads CASSLAAALEAFF. CDR3 in DNA: TGTGCCAGCAGCTTAGCGGCAGCACTCGAAGCTTTCTTT.

This chain links TRBV27 with TRBJ2-1; 11 bases are a match to TRBD2. The V and J ends lost 2 bases and 6 bases, in that order; junction bases with no gene match: 15. CDR1 and CDR2 (germline): MNHEY, SMNVEV (reference sequence). CDR3 length: 19 residues. CDR3 sequence (DNA): TGTGCCAGCAGTTTACCCCGTCTTGGGTTAGCGGGAGGGCCCAATGAGCAGTTCTTC. Residues: CASSLPRLGLAGGPNEQFF.

The chain is built from TRBV29-1 and TRBJ1-1, with D maybe TRBD1 (6 bases). Germline CDR1 is SQVTM and CDR2 is ANQGSEA. The CDR3 runs 14 residues. Trimming removed 4 bases from V and 1 base from J, with 13 bases in between. The CDR3, as DNA: TGCAGCGTTGTTTTGTTGGGGGCGAACACTGAAGCTTTCTTT. Translating gives CSVVLLGANTEAFF.

The V call is TRBV10-3, the J call TRBJ1-3; 11 bases agree with TRBD1. CDR1 ENHRY and CDR2 SYGVKD come from the germline V gene. CDR3 length equals 13 residues. The V segment lost 7 bases and the J segment 8 bases; nucleotides outside the gene matches: 4. The CDR3, as DNA: TGTGCCATCACCGGACAGGGGGCAGACACCATATATTTT. It translates to CAITGQGADTIYF.

This clone was observed a handful of times. The chain combines TRBV7-2 with TRBJ2-4; 7 positions agree with TRBD2. With V trimmed by 6 bases and J by 9 bases, 8 bases remained unmatched. The CDR3 is 13 amino acids. Germline V gene data show CDR1 as SGHTA and CDR2 as FQGNSA. CDR3 region: CASRTLREVIQYF. The CDR3 DNA reads as TGTGCCAGCAGGACCCTCCGGGAGGTCATTCAGTACTTC.

The rearrangement joins TRBV5-1 to TRBJ2-7; 10 bases are shared with TRBD1. With 0 bases clipped from V and 6 bases from J, the junction kept 3 bases outside the gene matches. This CDR3 is 14 amino acids long. Germline V lookup: CDR1 SGHRS, CDR2 YFSETQ. The CDR3 region is CASSLGQGASEQYF. In nucleotides, the CDR3 is TGCGCCAGCAGCTTGGGACAGGGGGCGAGCGAGCAGTACTTC.

This sequence joins TRBV9 and TRBJ2-3; TRBD2 agrees at 8 bases. Unmatched junction bases numbered 9, after V lost 0 bases and J lost 6 bases. The germline V gene has CDR1 SGDLS and CDR2 YYNGEE. The CDR3 loop spans 16 amino acids. CDR3 amino acids: CASSVVFAGGTDTQYF. The CDR3 nucleotides read TGTGCCAGCAGCGTAGTGTTTGCGGGGGGAACGGATACGCAGTATTTT.

This rearrangement joins TRBV10-3 to TRBJ2-5; TRBD2 agrees at 7 bases. CDR3 length equals 13 residues. Germline trimming cut 9 bases from V and 5 bases from J; bases unmatched to any gene: 9. From germline, CDR1 is ENHRY and CDR2 SYGVKD. The CDR3 nucleotides are TGTGCCATGGCTGGGGGGGTGGGGGAGACCCAGTACTTC. It yields the protein CAMAGGVGETQYF.

The chain carries TRBV7-2 and TRBJ2-3; TRBD2 might be the D (5 bases). Germline lookup yields CDR1 SGHTA and CDR2 FQGNSA. Trimming pared 4 bases from V and 0 bases from J, leaving 5 bases between. The CDR3 loop spans 13 amino acids. Here the CDR3 reads CASSWTSTDTQYF. For the CDR3, the DNA is TGTGCCAGCAGCTGGACTAGCACAGATACGCAGTATTTT. Using reference TRBV7-2 and TRBJ2-3 for the parts outside the CDR3, the full variable domain is GAGVSQSPSNKVTEKGKDVELRCDPISGHTALYWYRQSLGQGLEFLIYFQGNSAPDKSGLPSDRFSAERTGGSVSTLTIQRTQQEDSAVYLCASSWTSTDTQYFGPGTRLTVL.

This rearrangement joins TRBV7-9 to TRBJ2-7; no definite D call. The CDR3 is made up of 13 amino acids. V lost 0 bases and J lost 7, with 10 bases in between. Germline V gives CDR1 SEHNR, CDR2 FQNEAQ (reference sequence). CDR3 residues: CASSLASYGEQYF. Written as DNA, the CDR3 is TGTGCCAGCAGCTTAGCGTCGTACGGGGAGCAGTACTTC.